This TCR beta chain was sequenced during a study of Graves' ophthalmopathy and Graves' hyperthyroidism (dated by TCRdb to 2016 to 2019). Turning to the overall study: Hyperthyroidism was defined as stable when no progression to ophthalmopathy occurred within 18 months of follow-up. To tell Graves' ophthalmopathy apart from Graves' hyperthyroidism, and to predict which patients would progress to ophthalmopathy, the study relied on TCR beta repertoire signatures. In total, some 130 blood samples were TCR-sequenced: 43 ophthalmopathy, over 70 hyperthyroidism and about 17 hyperthyroidism-to-ophthalmopathy patients. To explore V-J signatures that distinguish ophthalmopathy from hyperthyroidism, a discovery set of about 99 patients was enrolled, made up of 43 with ophthalmopathy and around 60 with stable hyperthyroidism. For independent validation, a separate cohort was made up of approximately 19 hyperthyroidism patients plus 17 patients who later progressed from hyperthyroidism to ophthalmopathy. T-cell repertoires of thyroid tissue and blood were compared in more than 5 hyperthyroidism patients. Following sample collection, hyperthyroidism patients were given methimazole at a starting dose of 30 mg daily, and ophthalmopathy patients were given high-dose intravenous methylprednisolone. Points the paper makes about the study in general: In cross-validation, the 13-signature model distinguished ophthalmopathy from stable hyperthyroidism with approximately 90% sensitivity and about 81% specificity, while in the test set the corresponding values were roughly 80% and 75%. Most expanded thyroid clonotypes with frequency above 0.001 were also detected in blood, suggesting blood repertoires may reflect the thyroid immune response. In validation, the model predicted ophthalmopathy progression with 70.59% sensitivity and about 77% specificity; eleven to twelve predicted patients were CT-confirmed with GO in a median of about 6.1 months. Sample size was not predetermined statistically, and investigators were not blinded to group allocation.

The germline V gene (reference sequence) yields SGHKS for CDR1 and YYEKEE for CDR2. Inclusive of the bounding cysteine and phenylalanine, the CDR3 is 15 residues long. Just the 45-base CDR3 DNA is kept, in frame starting at base 1. V loses 3 bases of germline sequence and J loses 1 base, and the interval between the two ends is 13 bases. This clonotype was observed a few times. The target of this receptor is not known. Base qualities are not recorded, but no much larger clone differs from it by a single base. Hyperthyroidism patients were newly diagnosed, were aged 18 to 65 years, and had a disease duration under 2 months. Patients with other autoimmune diseases, uncontrolled infections, pregnancy or lactation were excluded from the study. Clinical symptoms, serum thyroxine, TRAb, thyroid ultrasound and orbital computed tomography were used for diagnosis. Total RNA was extracted with Trizol reagent and quality-checked on an Agilent 2100 Bioanalyzer.

For repertoire sequencing, the TCR beta CDR3 regions were amplified from RNA transcripts. The first round was an RT-PCR using HTBI primers with the Qiagen OneStep RT-PCR kit, and this first round was followed by a second-round multiplex PCR, then size selection and purification. Libraries were sequenced on an Illumina HiSeq2000 using paired-end 100 bp reads. In the paper's pipeline: Reads were processed with SOAPnuke, discarding reads with adapters, uncalled bases, mean Phred below 15, or no exact constant-primer or identifier match. COPE v1.2.5 was used to merge the high-quality paired reads. Unique nucleotide sequences were defined as clonotypes and aligned to IMGT TRB V, D and J references using MiTCR v1.1. The analysis was limited to V-J combinations with a frequency above 0.0001, which together covered 98% to 99.2% of repertoires. For each V-J combination, a TCR clonal expansion and chaos score was defined as F50 clonal expansion divided by the chaos observed in the TCRdist matrix. Welch's t-statistics and random forest were used to narrow the features down to about a dozen V-J combinations, which were then fed into a naive Bayes classifier. The Morisita-Horn index was used to measure how similar the thyroid and blood repertoires were. In TCRdb, the public reads were trimmed at Q25 with fastp and aligned with MiXCR, with productive beta chains retained. Rows matching on CDR3 protein sequence are summarized as one entry with the most common DNA and genes. What appears here as the V and J calls and clone size reflects TCRdb's work, not the paper's. This sample gives 580,000 or so distinct CDR3 sequences in total; 35% to 40% of them show up just once. Approximately 4.1% of the sample belongs to the ten largest clones.

This TCR was sampled from an adult man with Graves' hyperthyroidism. The sample was peripheral blood or thyroid tissue (not recorded which). The V and J segments used are TRBV5-5 and TRBJ1-1; TRBD1 could be the D gene, as 6 bases match. CDR3 reads: CASSSGGGWNTEAFF. The bases are TGTGCCAGCAGCTCGGGTGGGGGCTGGAACACTGAAGCTTTCTTT.